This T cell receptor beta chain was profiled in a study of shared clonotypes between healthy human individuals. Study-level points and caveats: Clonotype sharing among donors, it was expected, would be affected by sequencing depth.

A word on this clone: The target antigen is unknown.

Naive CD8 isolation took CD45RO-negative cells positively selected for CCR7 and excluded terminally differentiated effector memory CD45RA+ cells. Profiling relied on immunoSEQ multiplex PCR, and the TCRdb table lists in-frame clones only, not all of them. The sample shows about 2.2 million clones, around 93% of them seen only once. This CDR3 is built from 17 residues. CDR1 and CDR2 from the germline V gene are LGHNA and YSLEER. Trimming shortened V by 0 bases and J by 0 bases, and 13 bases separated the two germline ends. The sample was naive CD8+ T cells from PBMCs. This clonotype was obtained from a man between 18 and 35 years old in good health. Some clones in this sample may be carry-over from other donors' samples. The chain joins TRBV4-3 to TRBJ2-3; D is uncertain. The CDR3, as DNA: TGCGCCAGCAGCCAAGATCCGCCGGAGACTAGCACAGATACGCAGTATTTT. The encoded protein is CASSQDPPETSTDTQYF.